This T cell receptor beta chain was recorded in a study of cytomegalovirus exposure and HLA in healthy donors. Among the roughly 120 subjects of the validation cohort, separate from the 666-subject first cohort, were the donors. Remarks on this clone: Its specificity is not known.

Broader study findings: Testing in vitro showed three CMV-associated chains specific for CMV antigens. Subsequent analysis found a tendency for first-cohort TCR clusters to co-occur within the approximately 130 validation repertoires. Many donors shared some public TCRs, even though most TCR sequences were rare.

Repertoires were generated with immunoSEQ multiplex PCR, while TCRdb's copy carries only in-frame clones and drops some. The table records about 140,000 clones, roughly 81% of them present only once. With 0 bases removed from V and 8 bases from J, the gap between germline ends came to 7 bases. Germline values: CDR1 MNHEY, CDR2 SVGAGI. The CDR3 spans 13 residues. The chain couples TRBV6-5 to TRBJ2-2, with D unresolved. This TCR was sampled from a woman aged 30 to 39 in good health and CMV-seronegative. Sequenced input: PBMCs. This CDR3 is CASSYSSGGELFF. In nucleotides, the CDR3 is TGTGCCAGCAGTTACTCGTCCGGGGGGGAGCTGTTTTTT.